The 7 T cell receptor beta chains listed next were all sequenced from one sample in a study of CD8+CD57+ T cells in acquired aplastic anemia. Profiles of TCR beta VDJ and CDR3 were generated from a genomic DNA template. Each CDR3 protein gets one entry after TCRdb re-called the reads with MiXCR. The data show 400,000 to 450,000 distinct CDR3 sequences, with about 70% seen just once and under 4.5% held by the top ten. Sequenced: sorted CD4+, CD8+, or CD8+CD57+ T cells (not recorded which) from PBMCs. These TCRs come from a human donor in good health, serving as a control.

Concerning this clonotype: Compared with germline, one end of the junction differs, possibly owing to a read error. The V gene is TRBV11-2, the J gene TRBJ2-3; D gene uncertain. Germline V gives CDR1 SGHAT, CDR2 FQNNGV. This CDR3 comprises 12 residues. This CDR3 is CASSVAADAQYF. The DNA for the CDR3 is TGTGCCAGCAGCGTAGCAGCAGATGCGCAGTATTTT.

Comments on this clonotype: Relative to the germline gene, one junction end is altered; a read error may explain this. The CDR3 is CASSAAGAMNTKAF. The CDR3 nucleotides read TGTGCCAGCAGCGCGGCAGGCGCGATGAACACCAAAGCTTTT. The V gene is TRBV7-2, the J gene TRBJ1-3; D gene uncertain. Germline CDR1 and CDR2: SGHTA and FQGNSA. The CDR3 covers 14 residues.

This chain uses TRBV2 with TRBJ2-3, with D perhaps TRBD2 (7 bases). Germline CDR1 and CDR2: SNHLY and FYNNEI. V was cut by 4 bases and J by 3 bases, with 17 bases left in between. The CDR3 is 16 amino acids. The CDR3 DNA follows: TGTGCCAGCAGTGCCACCGCAGGGGAGGGAACAGATACGCAGTATTTT. It codes for CASSATAGEGTDTQYF.

The genes are TRBV2 and TRBJ2-3; 8 nucleotides agree with TRBD2. Per the germline V gene, CDR1 is SNHLY and CDR2 is FYNNEI. The length of the CDR3 is 14 residues. The trim removed 10 bases at V and 1 base at J, leaving 7 bases unmatched. DNA of the CDR3: TGTGCCATCCCGGGGGGGGTAGGCACAGATACGCAGTATTTT. Amino acids: CAIPGGVGTDTQYF.

As concerns this clonotype: A much larger clonotype is one base distant, so this may be a read error. V is TRBV29-1 and J is TRBJ1-2; possibly TRBD1 for D (6 bases). The germline CDR1 and CDR2 sequences are SQVTM and ANQGSEA. The CDR3 spans 12 residues. The CDR3 nucleotides read TGCAGCGCCGAGGGGGGTTCCTATGGCTACGCCTTC. Encoded protein: CSAEGGSYGYAF.

The chain combines TRBV25-1 with TRBJ1-3; D is unclear. V was pared by 3 bases and J by 0 bases, with 9 bases between. The CDR3 has 15 amino acids. Germline V gene sequence: CDR1 MGHDK, CDR2 SYGVNS. The CDR3 region has the DNA TGTGCCAGCAGTGACTCTAAAGGCTCTGGAAACACCATATATTTT. It encodes CASSDSKGSGNTIYF.

This clonotype was found many times. V usage is TRBV12-3 or TRBV12-4 and J usage is TRBJ1-1; D might be TRBD1 (5 bases). The CDR3 has 14 amino acids. V lost 0 bases and J lost 5, with 10 bases in between. As DNA, the CDR3 is TGTGCCAGCAGTTTAGCGCTTCGGGGGACTGAAGCTTTCTTT. Protein: CASSLALRGTEAFF.